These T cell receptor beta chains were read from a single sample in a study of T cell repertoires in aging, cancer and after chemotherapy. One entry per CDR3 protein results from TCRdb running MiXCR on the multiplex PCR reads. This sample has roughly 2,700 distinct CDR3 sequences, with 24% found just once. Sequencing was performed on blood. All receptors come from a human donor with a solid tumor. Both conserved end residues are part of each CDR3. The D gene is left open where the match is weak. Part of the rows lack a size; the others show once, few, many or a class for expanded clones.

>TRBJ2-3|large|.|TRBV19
TGTGCCACCTCCATCCGGGCGGGAGATACGCAGTATTTT
CATSIRAGDTQYF
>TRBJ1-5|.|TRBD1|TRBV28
TGTGCCAGCAGTCTTCGACAGGGCAAGAATAGCAATCAGCCCCAGCATTTT
CASSLRQGKNSNQPQHF
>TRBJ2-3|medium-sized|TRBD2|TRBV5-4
TGTGCCAGCAGCTTCAGCGGGAGTTTTGAGAGGGGGGGCACAGATACGCAGTATTTT
CASSFSGSFERGGTDTQYF
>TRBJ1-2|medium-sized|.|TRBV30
TGTGCCTGGAGTGCCGGTCCACTTAACTATGGCTACACCTTC
CAWSAGPLNYGYTF
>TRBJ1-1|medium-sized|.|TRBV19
TGTGCCAGTAGCCATGACAGGCGGAACACTGAAGCTTTCTTT
CASSHDRRNTEAFF
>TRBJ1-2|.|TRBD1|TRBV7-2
TGTGCCAGCAGCTACGGGACAGGGGGCATCGATGGCTACACCTTC
CASSYGTGGIDGYTF
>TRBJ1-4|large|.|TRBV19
TGTGCCAGTAGTATTTCTCCAGGGGATGCACTGTTTTTT
CASSISPGDALFF
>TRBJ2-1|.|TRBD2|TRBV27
TGTGCCAGCGGCGGACTAGCGGGAGGTGAGCAGTTCTTC
CASGGLAGGEQFF
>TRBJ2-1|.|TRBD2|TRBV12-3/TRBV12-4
TGTGCCAGCAGTTTACGGTGGCTAGCGGGGGGAATAGAGCAGTTCTTC
CASSLRWLAGGIEQFF
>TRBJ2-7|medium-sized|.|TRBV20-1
TGCAGTGCTATCAAGACAGTACCCAGCCTCGAGCAGTACTTC
CSAIKTVPSLEQYF
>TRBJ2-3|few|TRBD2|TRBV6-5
TGTGCCAGCAGGGGGGGCCTAGCGGGCACTCACAGAGATACGCAGTATTTT
CASRGGLAGTHRDTQYF
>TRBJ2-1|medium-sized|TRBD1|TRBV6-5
TGTGCCAGCAGTTACTCGACGGGACAGGTGTTCTATGAGCAGTTCTTC
CASSYSTGQVFYEQFF
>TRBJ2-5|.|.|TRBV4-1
TGCGCCAGCAGCCAAGATTTGGAGACCCAGTACTTC
CASSQDLETQYF
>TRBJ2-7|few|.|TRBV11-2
TGTGCCAGCAGCTTCATCGTTGCGGGGGAGCAGTACTTC
CASSFIVAGEQYF
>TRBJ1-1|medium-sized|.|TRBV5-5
TGTGCCAGCAGCTCAGCAGGGCTTGAGGCTTTCTTT
CASSSAGLEAFF
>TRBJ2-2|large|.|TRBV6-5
TGTGCCAGCGGCCTTCGAGCGGCGAACACCGGGGAGCTGTTTTTT
CASGLRAANTGELFF
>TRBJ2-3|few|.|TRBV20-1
TGCAGTGCTAGAGATTGGGAAGATACGCAGTATTTT
CSARDWEDTQYF
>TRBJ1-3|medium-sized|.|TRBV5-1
TGCGCCAGCAGCCCCCAGGGTACTGGAAACACCATATATTTT
CASSPQGTGNTIYF
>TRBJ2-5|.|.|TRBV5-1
TGCGCCAGCACAACCACGGTCGGGGGGCCGGAGACCCAGTACTTC
CASTTTVGGPETQYF
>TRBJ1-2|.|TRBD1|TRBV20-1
TGCAGTGCCGAACAGGGGACCAACTATGGCTACACCTTC
CSAEQGTNYGYTF
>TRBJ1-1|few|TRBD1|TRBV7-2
TGTGCCAGCAGCTTAGGTTCGACAGGGTCTGAAGCTTTCTTT
CASSLGSTGSEAFF
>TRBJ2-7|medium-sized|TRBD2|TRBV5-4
TGTGCCAGCAGCTTGGGGGAGGAGCGGGGCTCCTACGAGCAGTACTTC
CASSLGEERGSYEQYF
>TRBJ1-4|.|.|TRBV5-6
TGTGCCAGCAGCTTGGTTTCGCCAGGGGTGGCTAATGAAAAACTGTTTTTT
CASSLVSPGVANEKLFF
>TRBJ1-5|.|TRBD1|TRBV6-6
TGTGCCAGCAGTCTACCCGGACAGGTCAATCAGCCCCAGCATTTT
CASSLPGQVNQPQHF
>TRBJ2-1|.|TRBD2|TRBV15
TGTGCCACCAGCAGAGAGGCGCTAGCGGGAGGCGCCTACAATGAGCAGTTCTTC
CATSREALAGGAYNEQFF
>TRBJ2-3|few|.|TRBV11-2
TGTGCCAGCAGGGACCACGAGCGGGCCTACACAGATACGCAGTATTTT
CASRDHERAYTDTQYF
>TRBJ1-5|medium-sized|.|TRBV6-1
TGTGCCAGCAGTGAAGCGTTAAATCAGCCCCAGCATTTT
CASSEALNQPQHF
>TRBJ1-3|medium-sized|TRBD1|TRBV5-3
TGTGCCAGAAGCTGGGACAGTTCCAACTCTGGAAACACCATATATTTT
CARSWDSSNSGNTIYF
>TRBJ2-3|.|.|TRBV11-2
TGTGCCAGCAGCCCAGGAGACAGTACGCAGTATTTT
CASSPGDSTQYF
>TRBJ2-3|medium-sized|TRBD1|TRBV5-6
TGTGCCAGCAGCGAAGGGACAGGGGGAGATGATACGCAGTATTTT
CASSEGTGGDDTQYF
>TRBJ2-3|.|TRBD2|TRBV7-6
TGTGCCAGCAGCTTAGAAGCGGGAGAGACAGATACGCAGTATTTT
CASSLEAGETDTQYF
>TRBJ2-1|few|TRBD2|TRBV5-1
TGCGCCAGCAGCTTGCTCCTAGCGGGACGTTCCTACAATGAGCAGTTCTTC
CASSLLLAGRSYNEQFF
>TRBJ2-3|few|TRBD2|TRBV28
TGTGCCAGTCGACTAGCGGAAGATACGCAGTATTTT
CASRLAEDTQYF
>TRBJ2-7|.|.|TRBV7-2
TGTGCCAGCAGCTTAAATATCTACGAGCAGTACTTC
CASSLNIYEQYF
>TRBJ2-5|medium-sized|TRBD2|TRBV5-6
TGTGCCAGCAGCCGACCGACTAGCGGGAGGGGAGAGACCCAGTACTTC
CASSRPTSGRGETQYF
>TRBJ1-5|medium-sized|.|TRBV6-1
TGTGCCAGCAGTGAGGAGGGAGGGAGCAATCAGCCCCAGCATTTT
CASSEEGGSNQPQHF
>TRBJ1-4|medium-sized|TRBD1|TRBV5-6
TGTGCCAGCAGCAAGGGACAGGGAACTAATGAAAAACTGTTTTTT
CASSKGQGTNEKLFF
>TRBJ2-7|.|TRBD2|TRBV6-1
TGTGCCAGCAGTCGGGAGGGGAGGAACGAGCAGTACTTC
CASSREGRNEQYF
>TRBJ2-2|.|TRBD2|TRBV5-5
TGTGCCAGCAGCCTAGGACTAGCCACCGGGGAGCTGTTTTTT
CASSLGLATGELFF
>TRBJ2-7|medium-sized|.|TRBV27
TGTGCCAGCAGTTTTCGGACGTCGAACGAGCAGTACTTC
CASSFRTSNEQYF
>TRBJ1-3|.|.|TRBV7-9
TGTGCCAGCAGCTACGGACAAGCTGGAAACACCATATATTTT
CASSYGQAGNTIYF
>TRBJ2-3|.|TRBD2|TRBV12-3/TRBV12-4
TGTGCCAGCAGTTCTCCGGGACTAGCGGCCTCAGATACGCAGTATTTT
CASSSPGLAASDTQYF
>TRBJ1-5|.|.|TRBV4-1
TGCGCCAGCAGCCAAGATGGACAGAGACATCAGCCCCAGCATTTT
CASSQDGQRHQPQHF
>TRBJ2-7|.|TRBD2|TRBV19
TGTGCCAGTAGTGAGACTAGCGGGAGAAGCGAGCAGTACTTC
CASSETSGRSEQYF